This T cell receptor (beta chain) emerged from a study of neurological immune-mediated disorders. About the study: The disease course was relapsing-remitting in roughly 31 and secondary progressive in about 9% of the 34 multiple sclerosis patients. Points from the study as a whole: Private repertoires in all groups were suggested, as expanded clones shared no CDR3 amino acid sequences across subjects.

The CDR3 is 14 residues long. Per the germline V gene, CDR1 is LNHNV and CDR2 is YYDKDF (reference sequence). V dropped 5 bases and J dropped 0; count of bases not matched to a gene: 0. Via MiXCR, TCRdb re-called the 5' RACE reads, giving one row per CDR3 protein. The data contain around 53,000 distinct CDR3 sequences, about 4% of them singletons. This clonotype was picked up many times. What it recognizes is unknown. Input material: PBMCs. V gene TRBV15 combines with J gene TRBJ2-2; 7 bases are a match to TRBD1. The receptor was isolated from a man aged 45 to 65 with multiple sclerosis. CDR3 loop: CATSGTANTGELFF. The CDR3 nucleotides read TGTGCCACCAGCGGGACAGCGAACACCGGGGAGCTGTTTTTT. Combining the CDR3 with reference TRBV15 and TRBJ2-2 gives the whole variable domain DAMVIQNPRYQVTQFGKPVTLSCSQTLNHNVMYWYQQKSSQAPKLLFHYYDKDFNNEADTPDNFQSRRPNTSFCFLDIRSPGLGDTAMYLCATSGTANTGELFFGEGSRLTVL.